This TCR beta chain was found in a study of cytomegalovirus exposure and HLA in healthy donors. Overall study context: Early release data held approximately 81 million unique TCRs from HLA-typed donors.

This CDR3 comprises 15 residues. J lost 0 bases, V lost 6 bases, and 2 bases had no gene match. CDR1 and CDR2 from the germline V gene are MNHNS and SASEGT. Donors sampled were nominally healthy, though unrecorded immune exposures were likely. Use of 60 Vbeta and 13 Jbeta primers characterized the PCR. Measured with immunoSEQ multiplex PCR; TCRdb has only the in-frame clones, and not every one. The table has roughly 100,000 clones, approximately 80% seen once. The clonotype was recovered from a man aged 30-40 years in good health and CMV-seropositive. The sample was PBMCs. This sequence joins TRBV6-1 and TRBJ1-6; 7 bases are shared with TRBD1. CDR3 sequence: CASRGQSSYNSPLHF. In DNA form, the CDR3 reads TGTGCCAGCAGGGGACAGAGCTCCTATAATTCACCCCTCCACTTT.